Described below is a single T cell receptor (beta chain) sequence and its context. Data came from immunoSEQ multiplex PCR; TCRdb stores just in-frame clones and leaves some out. Counted here are tens of thousands of clones, approximately 84% occurring once; the ten biggest clones make up about 35%. The CDR3 contains 19 residues. Germline assignment: CDR1 SGHRS and CDR2 YFSETQ. The J segment lost 0 bases and the V segment lost 4 bases, leaving 16 bases of the junction unmatched. The sample belongs to a study of control samples from healthy donors and cancer patients. The source of this sequence is a man aged 65-85 years with lung cancer. The chain couples TRBV5-1 to TRBJ2-7, with 10 bases aligning to TRBD1. Sequenced input: PBMCs. The CDR3 spells CASSPLESGTGEISYEQYF. Written as DNA, the CDR3 is TGCGCCAGCAGCCCACTCGAATCCGGGACAGGGGAAATCTCCTACGAGCAGTACTTC.